These T cell receptor beta chains were read from a single sample in a study of somatic mutations in cytotoxic T cells in rheumatoid arthritis. Produced via immunoSEQ multiplex PCR; TCRdb's table is partial and in-frame only. The table has about 9,700 clones, around 85% seen once; the top ten hold 15% to 20%. Sequenced sample: CD8+ T cells sorted from blood. The receptors come from a woman between 50 and 59 years old in good health. CDR3s include the opening cysteine and the closing phenylalanine or tryptophan. The D gene is left open where the match is weak. Not every row has a clone size; where given, it reads once, few, many or a size class.

cdr3_length	v_call	j_call	d_call	clone_size	cdr3_aa	cdr3_nt
14	TRBV19	TRBJ2-7	TRBD1	-	CASSFRGRLSEQYF	TGTGCCAGTAGTTTCAGGGGGCGCCTTTCCGAGCAGTACTTC
13	TRBV28	TRBJ2-7	TRBD1	few	CASRGQPYYEQYF	TGTGCCAGCAGGGGACAGCCATACTACGAGCAGTACTTC
14	TRBV27	TRBJ2-3	TRBD1	-	CASTQGTGPDTQYF	TGTGCCAGCACACAAGGGACAGGGCCCGATACGCAGTATTTT
16	TRBV10-2	TRBJ2-2	TRBD2	-	CASRDVAGSNTGELFF	TGCGCCAGCAGGGATGTAGCGGGATCGAACACCGGGGAGCTGTTTTTT
13	TRBV7-6	TRBJ1-5	-	once	CASSPAGDQPQHF	TGTGCCAGCAGCCCGGCAGGGGACCAGCCCCAGCATTTT
11	TRBV5-5	TRBJ2-1	-	-	CASNRGNEQFF	TGTGCCAGCAACCGGGGGAATGAGCAGTTCTTC
14	TRBV9	TRBJ1-1	-	-	CASSVGALGTEAFF	TGTGCCAGCAGCGTAGGGGCTCTTGGCACTGAAGCTTTCTTT
15	TRBV4-2	TRBJ1-1	-	-	CASSQVQGVNTEAFF	TGTGCCAGCAGCCAAGTACAAGGGGTGAACACTGAAGCTTTCTTT
14	TRBV5-1	TRBJ2-7	TRBD2	once	CASSPAAGGFEQYF	TGCGCCAGCAGCCCGGCAGCGGGGGGGTTCGAGCAGTACTTC
14	TRBV5-5	TRBJ2-5	-	-	CASNFFRDSETQYF	TGTGCCAGCAACTTTTTTAGAGATTCGGAGACCCAGTACTTC
15	TRBV9	TRBJ2-1	-	-	CASSPDLISYNEQFF	TGTGCCAGCAGCCCAGACTTGATCTCCTACAATGAGCAGTTCTTC
14	TRBV7-2	TRBJ2-5	TRBD1	-	CASSETGGGETQYF	TGTGCCAGCAGCGAGACAGGGGGGGGAGAGACCCAGTACTTC
12	TRBV25-1	TRBJ1-4	-	-	CASSLGGEKLFF	TGTGCCAGCAGTCTGGGGGGTGAAAAACTGTTTTTT
16	TRBV6-5	TRBJ2-7	-	once	CASSYSKTTALSEQYF	TGTGCCAGCAGTTACTCGAAGACGACAGCTCTTTCGGAGCAGTACTTC
16	TRBV29-1	TRBJ2-7	TRBD1	-	CSVEEGETGGTYEQYF	TGCAGCGTTGAAGAGGGGGAGACAGGGGGGACCTACGAGCAGTACTTC
15	TRBV18	TRBJ2-7	-	-	CASSPIRTETYEQYF	TGTGCCAGCTCACCTATTCGGACAGAGACCTACGAGCAGTACTTC
16	TRBV28	TRBJ1-4	TRBD1	-	CASRPYDTGTGEKLFF	TGTGCCAGCAGGCCCTACGACACCGGGACAGGGGAAAAACTGTTTTTT
13	TRBV19	TRBJ1-4	-	-	CASSALGGEKLFF	TGTGCCAGTAGTGCCCTAGGGGGTGAAAAACTGTTTTTT
11	TRBV28	TRBJ1-1	-	-	CATQGNTEAFF	TGTGCCACTCAGGGGAACACTGAAGCTTTCTTT
11	TRBV7-2	TRBJ2-7	-	-	CASSQGGEQYF	TGTGCCAGCAGCCAAGGGGGAGAGCAGTACTTC
12	TRBV29-1	TRBJ2-5	-	-	CSASGHWETQYF	TGCAGCGCTTCGGGACATTGGGAGACCCAGTACTTC
11	TRBV20-1	TRBJ1-3	-	-	CRHLSGNTIYF	TGCAGACACCTCTCTGGAAACACCATATATTTT
16	TRBV28	TRBJ2-7	-	-	CASSSFQLTTGSEQYF	TGTGCCAGCAGTTCATTTCAATTAACTACAGGTAGCGAGCAGTACTTC
15	TRBV5-4	TRBJ2-7	-	-	CASSLGQASSYEQYF	TGTGCCAGCAGCTTGGGGCAGGCCAGCTCCTACGAGCAGTACTTC
15	TRBV7-6	TRBJ2-7	TRBD2	-	CASSDERDSSYEQYF	TGTGCCAGCAGCGATGAGCGGGATAGCTCCTACGAGCAGTACTTC
15	TRBV6-6	TRBJ2-7	TRBD2	-	CASSYSMGLAPEQYF	TGTGCCAGCAGTTACTCGATGGGACTAGCCCCCGAGCAGTACTTC
16	TRBV10-1	TRBJ2-1	-	-	CASSERESNSYNEQFF	TGCGCCAGCAGTGAGCGAGAGTCCAACTCCTACAATGAGCAGTTCTTC
12	TRBV7-9	TRBJ2-1	-	once	CASSPRGVEQFF	TGTGCCAGCAGCCCCAGGGGCGTTGAGCAGTTCTTC
15	TRBV12-5	TRBJ2-1	TRBD2	-	CASGRTSGRTNEQFF	TGTGCTAGTGGCCGTACTAGCGGTCGGACTAATGAGCAGTTCTTC
14	TRBV28	TRBJ2-7	TRBD1	-	CATKGQGVSYEQYF	TGTGCCACTAAGGGACAGGGGGTCTCCTACGAGCAGTACTTC
15	TRBV29-1	TRBJ2-7	TRBD1	-	CSVEKGEQGWYEQYF	TGCAGCGTTGAAAAGGGGGAACAGGGGTGGTACGAGCAGTACTTC
14	TRBV4-2	TRBJ2-1	TRBD1	-	CASSQETGSNEQFF	TGTGCCAGCAGCCAAGAGACAGGGTCTAATGAGCAGTTCTTC
15	TRBV27	TRBJ1-5	TRBD1	-	CASSPGTGGNQPQHF	TGTGCCAGCAGTCCCGGGACAGGGGGCAATCAGCCCCAGCATTTT
15	TRBV5-5	TRBJ2-2	-	-	CASSLVPGETGELFF	TGTGCCAGCAGCTTGGTTCCGGGAGAAACCGGGGAGCTGTTTTTT
13	TRBV30	TRBJ2-1	TRBD2	-	CAWSEGGGNEQFF	TGTGCCTGGAGTGAGGGCGGGGGCAATGAGCAGTTCTTC
14	TRBV11-2	TRBJ2-7	TRBD1	-	CASSRGQGYYEQYF	TGTGCCAGCAGCAGGGGACAGGGGTATTACGAGCAGTACTTC
16	TRBV6-5	TRBJ1-1	-	-	CASSYYPGELDTEAFF	TGTGCCAGCAGTTATTATCCCGGGGAGTTGGACACTGAAGCTTTCTTT
16	TRBV27	TRBJ1-2	-	once	CASSLSTGPTNYGYTF	TGTGCCAGCAGTTTATCTACAGGGCCTACTAACTATGGCTACACCTTC
19	TRBV5-8	TRBJ2-3	TRBD2	-	CASSPTGETSGRATDTQYF	TGTGCCAGCAGCCCCACAGGGGAAACTAGCGGGAGGGCGACAGATACGCAGTATTTT
19	TRBV28	TRBJ2-3	TRBD2	few	CASNLPTLFGTSAPDTQYF	TGTGCCAGCAACCTCCCGACGTTATTCGGGACTAGCGCTCCCGATACGCAGTATTTT
16	TRBV5-1	TRBJ2-3	TRBD2	-	CASSLDSGGRTDTQYF	TGCGCCAGCAGCTTGGATAGCGGGGGGCGCACAGATACGCAGTATTTT
17	TRBV4-1	TRBJ2-1	-	-	CASSQGWGRGGYNEQFF	TGCGCCAGCAGCCAAGGGTGGGGCAGGGGAGGGTACAATGAGCAGTTCTTC
13	TRBV18	TRBJ2-5	-	-	CASSPLDEETQYF	TGTGCCAGCTCACCGCTAGACGAAGAGACCCAGTACTTC
16	TRBV4-2	TRBJ1-6	TRBD1	-	CASSQDGTGVNSPLHF	TGTGCCAGCAGCCAAGATGGGACAGGGGTGAATTCACCCCTCCACTTT
13	TRBV2	TRBJ2-1	TRBD1	-	CASKGTGDNEQFF	TGTGCCAGCAAAGGGACAGGAGACAATGAGCAGTTCTTC
15	TRBV6-1	TRBJ2-7	TRBD1	-	CASSEASDRGLFQYF	TGTGCCAGCAGTGAAGCTTCGGACAGGGGCCTCTTTCAGTACTTC
15	TRBV6-5	TRBJ2-1	TRBD1	-	CASSTPRDRANEQFF	TGTGCCAGCAGTACGCCCCGGGACAGGGCCAATGAGCAGTTCTTC
16	TRBV4-3	TRBJ1-2	TRBD1	few	CASSPHDRAANYGYTF	TGCGCCAGCAGCCCACATGACAGGGCAGCTAACTATGGCTACACCTTC
19	TRBV7-8	TRBJ2-5	TRBD2	-	CASSLHGLAGEINQETQYF	TGTGCCAGCAGCTTACACGGACTAGCGGGGGAGATAAACCAAGAGACCCAGTACTTC
15	TRBV5-4	TRBJ2-3	-	-	CASSVSGGDWDTQYF	TGTGCCAGCAGCGTTAGCGGAGGGGATTGGGATACGCAGTATTTT
15	TRBV9	TRBJ2-1	TRBD1	-	CASSPRTGEAIEQFF	TGTGCCAGCAGCCCCCGGACAGGGGAAGCCATTGAGCAGTTCTTC
13	TRBV19	TRBJ2-1	-	once	CASSIFRDNEQFF	TGTGCCAGTAGTATCTTCAGGGATAATGAGCAGTTCTTC
15	TRBV4-3	TRBJ1-2	-	-	CASSQDRGVNYGYTF	TGCGCCAGCAGCCAAGATCGCGGAGTAAACTATGGCTACACCTTC
13	TRBV15	TRBJ1-5	-	-	CATSRAFYQPQHF	TGTGCCACCAGCAGAGCTTTCTACCAGCCCCAGCATTTT
14	TRBV28	TRBJ2-7	TRBD1	-	CASSQQGALNEQYF	TGTGCCAGCAGTCAACAGGGGGCTCTAAACGAGCAGTACTTC